A single sample gave rise to the 25 T cell receptor beta chains below, sequenced in a study of low-dose radiotherapy and immunotherapy resistance in tumors. First-strand cDNA used TRAV- and TRBV-specific primers, covering alpha and beta chains. TCR amplification involved 20 to 25 PCR cycles with a constant-region primer and V-primer adapter. A single record per CDR3 protein comes from TCRdb applying MiXCR to the reads. The repertoire holds tens of thousands of distinct CDR3 sequences, with roughly 28% as singletons. Specified time point: before trial treatment. The sequencing used PBMCs, collected before treatment. The receptors were sampled from a male donor with gallbladder cancer.

At least ten counts were recorded for this clonotype. DNA for the CDR3: TGTGCCAGTACCCCCCTAGGCTACAATGAGCAGTTCTTC. Its protein product is CASTPLGYNEQFF. The chain links TRBV19 to TRBJ2-1; no definite D call. Germline V CDR1 and CDR2: LNHDA, SQIVND (reference sequence). V lost 7 bases and J lost 3, with 10 bases in between. The CDR3 is 13 residues long.

This clonotype was seen repeatedly, ten times or more. This chain uses TRBV20-1 with TRBJ2-3; D uncertain. The CDR3 covers 13 residues. V lost 3 bases and J 1 base, leaving 8 bases between the germline ends. Germline V gives CDR1 DFQATT, CDR2 SNEGSKA (reference sequence). This CDR3 is CSARDVGTDTQYF. The CDR3 nucleotides read TGCAGTGCTAGGGACGTCGGCACAGATACGCAGTATTTT.

The table lists this clonotype with many counts. The chain links TRBV12-3 or TRBV12-4 to TRBJ2-2; 9 positions match TRBD1. V shed 6 bases, J shed 7 bases, and the junction held 9 bases outside the gene matches. This CDR3 is built from 15 residues. The CDR3 is CASSPTGGGGGELFF. CDR3 sequence (DNA): TGTGCCAGCAGCCCAACAGGGGGCGGTGGCGGGGAGCTGTTTTTT.

There are many counts of this clonotype. V usage is TRBV27 and J usage is TRBJ2-7; 11 nucleotides line up with TRBD1. CDR3 length equals 14 residues. Looked up from germline, CDR1 is MNHEY and CDR2 is SMNVEV (reference sequence). With 3 bases clipped from V and 7 bases from J, the junction kept 5 bases outside the gene matches. CDR3 in DNA: TGTGCCAGCAGTTTTGGGACAGGGGGTAGGGAGCAGTACTTC. Amino acids: CASSFGTGGREQYF.

With respect to this clonotype: The DNA is left out, because the CDR3 cannot be placed on it with certainty; the CDR3 is given as TCRdb lists it. This chain uses TRBV7-2 with TRBJ1-4; the D call in the table, TRBD1, was not verified against the DNA. Germline CDR1 SGHTA, CDR2 FQGNSA. The CDR3 adds up to 15 amino acids, both ends counted. Here the CDR3 reads CASSLSGVIEKLFFF.

The chain employs TRBV3-1 and TRBJ1-1, with no clear D. The V and J ends lost 5 bases and 1 base respectively, with 11 bases between them. Germline loops: CDR1 LGHDT, CDR2 YNNKEL (reference sequence). The CDR3 runs to 14 residues. The CDR3 loop is CASSAAGGNTEAFF. The DNA of the CDR3 is TGTGCCAGCAGCGCGGCAGGTGGGAACACTGAAGCTTTCTTT. Full variable domain (rest looked up from reference TRBV3-1 and TRBJ1-1): DTAVSQTPKYLVTQMGNDKSIKCEQNLGHDTMYWYKQDSKKFLKIMFSYNNKELIINETVPNRFSPKSPDKAHLNLHINSLELGDSAVYFCASSAAGGNTEAFFGQGTRLTVV.

By share, this clonotype ranks as medium-sized. J is TRBJ2-5 and V is TRBV5-4, with TRBD1 matching 8 bases. V shed 4 bases and J 2 bases; nucleotides not matched to a gene: 7. The CDR3 loop spans 15 amino acids. Germline-derived CDR1 and CDR2 are SGHNT and YYREEE (reference sequence). The CDR3 DNA follows: TGTGCCAGCAGCCCCCGGGACAGGTCTCAAGAGACCCAGTACTTC. This encodes CASSPRDRSQETQYF.

As for this clonotype: Since a far larger clone is one base different, this is likely a read error. The V and J genes are TRBV7-9 and TRBJ2-2; D assignment may be TRBD1 or TRBD2 (6 bases each). Germline lookup yields CDR1 SEHNR and CDR2 FQNEAQ (reference sequence). The CDR3 is 16 residues long. CDR3: CASSQNGGANTVELFF. CDR3 DNA: TGCGCCAGCAGCCAAAACGGGGGCGCGAACACCGTGGAGCTGTTTTTT.

This clonotype was counted a single time. The rearrangement links TRBV5-8 to TRBJ2-3; TRBD2 is a possible D gene (6 bases). CDR1 is SGHTS, CDR2 YDEGEE, per germline. V was pared by 3 bases and J by 4 bases, with 18 bases between. The length of the CDR3 is 16 residues. The CDR3, as DNA: TGTGCCAGCAGCTCGTCCCGGGAGTACTCATCAGATACGCAGTATTTT. Amino acids: CASSSSREYSSDTQYF.

This clonotype occurred many times. The chain carries TRBV20-1 and TRBJ2-1; 9 bases agree with TRBD2. The CDR3 length is 16 residues. Germline trimming cut 0 bases from V and 3 bases from J; bases unmatched to any gene: 6. Germline CDR1 is DFQATT and CDR2 is SNEGSKA (reference sequence). The CDR3 sequence is CSARDGLAGLYNEQFF. DNA of the CDR3: TGCAGTGCTAGAGACGGGCTAGCGGGACTCTACAATGAGCAGTTCTTC.

This clonotype has only a few counts. V is TRBV5-5 and J is TRBJ2-7; perhaps TRBD2 as D (5 bases). Trimming shortened V by 0 bases and J by 6 bases, and 16 bases separated the two germline ends. Germline loops: CDR1 SGHKS, CDR2 YYEKEE (reference sequence). The CDR3 has 15 amino acids. The CDR3 DNA reads TGTGCCAGCAGCTTGGTGCATGGACTTGAAGGCGAGCAGTACTTC. Translated: CASSLVHGLEGEQYF.

This clonotype was detected many times. The chain employs TRBV12-3 or TRBV12-4 and TRBJ1-2, with no clear D. Trimming removed 6 bases from V and 4 bases from J, with 9 bases in between. This CDR3 has 12 amino acids. The chain's CDR3 is CASSSTFYGYTF. The CDR3 region has the DNA TGTGCCAGCAGCTCAACCTTCTATGGCTACACCTTC.

This clonotype was picked up many times. The CDR3 is CASSPLPGEGIQYF. DNA for the CDR3: TGTGCCAGCAGTCCACTGCCAGGGGAAGGCATTCAGTACTTC. This rearrangement joins TRBV6-4 to TRBJ2-4, with a tentative D call TRBD1 (6 bases). The germline V and J ends were trimmed by 5 bases and 9 bases, with 17 bases remaining between them. CDR1 and CDR2 from the germline V gene are MRHNA and SNTAGT. This CDR3 has 14 amino acids.

This clonotype has just one count. DNA for the CDR3: TGTGCCAGCAGCACCGCAGCGGGGGGTTGGCGTCAGGAAGCTTTCTTT. It codes for CASSTAAGGWRQEAFF. This chain connects TRBV11-1 to TRBJ1-1; perhaps TRBD1 as D (5 bases). This CDR3 is built from 16 residues. The ends were cut back, 5 bases at V and 8 bases at J, with 24 bases in the middle. Germline CDR1 is SGHAT and CDR2 is FQDESV (reference sequence).

The rearrangement links TRBV20-1 to TRBJ2-3, with a tentative D call TRBD2 (6 bases). This CDR3 region has 14 residues. Looked up from germline, CDR1 is DFQATT and CDR2 is SNEGSKA (reference sequence). V was trimmed by 3 bases and J by 2 bases, leaving 12 bases between them. CDR3 bases: TGCAGTGCTAGTGGTAGCGGAGACACAGATACGCAGTATTTT. Encoded protein: CSASGSGDTDTQYF.

The table lists this clonotype with many counts. V usage is TRBV7-9 and J usage is TRBJ1-2; no firm D call. Between the trimmed V and J ends, which lost 7 bases and 1 base, there was a span of 13 bases. Per germline, CDR1 SEHNR and CDR2 FQNEAQ (reference sequence). This CDR3 is 14 amino acids long. The CDR3 here is CASNPTENNYGYTF. CDR3 bases: TGTGCCAGCAACCCCACAGAGAATAACTATGGCTACACCTTC.

This clonotype was seen repeatedly, ten times or more. V gene TRBV9 combines with J gene TRBJ1-1; no reliable D call. Deletions cut 2 bases from V and 3 bases from J, with 11 bases between. This CDR3 region has 14 residues. From germline, CDR1 is SGDLS and CDR2 YYNGEE. The CDR3 DNA is TGTGCCAGCAGCGTCGCCCATACGGACACTGAAGCTTTCTTT. This codes for CASSVAHTDTEAFF.

This clonotype showed up many times. The chain has TRBV2 and TRBJ1-1, with 9 bases matching TRBD1. The CDR3 length is 14 residues. The germline CDR1 and CDR2 sequences are SNHLY and FYNNEI. J was trimmed by 2 bases and V by 4 bases; bases with no gene match: 2. The CDR3 bases are TGTGCCAGCAGTGCACAGGGGGCTAACACTGAAGCTTTCTTT. Protein product: CASSAQGANTEAFF.

The table lists this clonotype with many counts. This chain joins TRBV10-3 and TRBJ1-6; D might be TRBD1 (5 bases). Trimming removed 0 bases from V and 9 bases from J, with 15 bases in between. The CDR3 runs 16 residues. Germline lookup yields CDR1 ENHRY and CDR2 SYGVKD. The DNA of the CDR3 is TGTGCCATCAGTGAGTCACTCTCCGGGGACGGTTCACCCCTCCACTTT. It yields the protein CAISESLSGDGSPLHF.

For this clonotype: At one boundary the junction diverges from the germline segment, which might be a read error. The V gene is TRBV19, the J gene TRBJ2-3, with no clear D. The CDR3 covers 13 residues. Per the germline V gene, CDR1 is LNHDA and CDR2 is SQIVND (reference sequence). The CDR3 loop is CASSINSLDTQCF. The CDR3 nucleotides read TGTGCCAGTAGTATCAACTCGCTGGATACACAGTGTTTT.

This clonotype has a count of ten or more. Written as DNA, the CDR3 is TGCGCCAGCAGCTTGGCTACTAGCGGGGGTTTGACCCAGTACTTC. This gives the protein CASSLATSGGLTQYF. The chain has TRBV5-1 and TRBJ2-5, with 11 bases fitting TRBD2. The CDR3 sequence is 15 residues long. The trim removed 0 bases at V and 7 bases at J, leaving 5 bases unmatched. Germline V gives CDR1 SGHRS, CDR2 YFSETQ.

This clonotype occurred many times. The chain combines TRBV7-9 with TRBJ2-7, with 7 bases matching TRBD1. The CDR3 runs to 14 residues. With 10 bases clipped from V and 2 bases from J, the junction kept 11 bases outside the gene matches. Germline assignment: CDR1 SEHNR and CDR2 FQNEAQ (reference sequence). The CDR3: CAIPRAGQAYEQYF. CDR3 in DNA: TGTGCCATCCCGCGAGCCGGACAGGCCTACGAGCAGTACTTC.

This clonotype was counted once. CDR3 sequence reads: CASSQDLGLAPSTAQYF. The CDR3 nucleotides read TGTGCCAGCAGCCAAGATCTTGGACTAGCGCCTTCAACGGCCCAGTACTTC. This chain connects TRBV3-1 to TRBJ2-5; TRBD2 matches at 9 bases. Germline V gives CDR1 LGHDT, CDR2 YNNKEL (reference sequence). This CDR3 comprises 17 residues. The J segment lost 9 bases and the V segment lost 0 bases, leaving 14 bases of the junction unmatched.

Ten or more counts support this clonotype. The chain recombines TRBV19 with TRBJ2-1, with 12 bases that match TRBD1. Trimming at V came to 7 bases and at J to 9 bases, leaving 7 bases not matched to a gene. CDR1 and CDR2 from the germline V gene are LNHDA and SQIVND (reference sequence). This CDR3 spans 14 amino acids. CDR3 sequence: CASIRGQGAGEQFF. In DNA form, the CDR3 reads TGTGCCAGTATCCGGGGACAGGGGGCTGGTGAGCAGTTCTTC.

The chain combines TRBV2 with TRBJ1-5; 7 nucleotides align to TRBD1. Germline CDR1 is SNHLY and CDR2 is FYNNEI. The CDR3 has 14 residues. V was pared by 6 bases and J by 7 bases, with 9 bases of the junction left unmatched. The CDR3 DNA sequence: TGTGCCAGCAGCTCCGAGAGGGGGCTGCAGCCCCAGCATTTT. Residues: CASSSERGLQPQHF.